This T cell receptor beta chain was documented in a study of CD8+CD57+ T cells in acquired aplastic anemia. Overall study: DNA from sorted CD4+ and CD8+ cells averaged about 3.2 ug. In CD4+ cells, healthy donors produced an average of around 11 million reads. Whole-study findings and limits: The CD8+ Simpson's diversity of patients and controls was not significantly different.

This clonotype was seen once. Its antigen is not known. J gave up 3 bases and V 8 bases, and 7 bases lay outside the gene matches. Germline V lookup: CDR1 SNHLY, CDR2 FYNNEI. The CDR3 is 15 residues long. The TCR beta profiling, which covered VDJ combination and CDR3 sequence, was carried out using genomic DNA as the template. MiXCR was run by TCRdb on the reads, yielding one entry per CDR3 protein. This sample carries under 200,000 distinct CDR3 sequences, just under 45% of them seen once, and the ten largest clones take under 1.2%. The TCR sequence derives from a human donor in good health. This chain joins TRBV2 and TRBJ2-1; 10 bases fit TRBD1. Source material: sorted CD4+, CD8+, or CD8+CD57+ T cells (not recorded which) from PBMCs. CDR3 amino acids: CASGGRTGGYNEQFF. In DNA, the CDR3 is TGTGCCAGCGGGGGTCGGACAGGGGGCTACAATGAGCAGTTCTTC.